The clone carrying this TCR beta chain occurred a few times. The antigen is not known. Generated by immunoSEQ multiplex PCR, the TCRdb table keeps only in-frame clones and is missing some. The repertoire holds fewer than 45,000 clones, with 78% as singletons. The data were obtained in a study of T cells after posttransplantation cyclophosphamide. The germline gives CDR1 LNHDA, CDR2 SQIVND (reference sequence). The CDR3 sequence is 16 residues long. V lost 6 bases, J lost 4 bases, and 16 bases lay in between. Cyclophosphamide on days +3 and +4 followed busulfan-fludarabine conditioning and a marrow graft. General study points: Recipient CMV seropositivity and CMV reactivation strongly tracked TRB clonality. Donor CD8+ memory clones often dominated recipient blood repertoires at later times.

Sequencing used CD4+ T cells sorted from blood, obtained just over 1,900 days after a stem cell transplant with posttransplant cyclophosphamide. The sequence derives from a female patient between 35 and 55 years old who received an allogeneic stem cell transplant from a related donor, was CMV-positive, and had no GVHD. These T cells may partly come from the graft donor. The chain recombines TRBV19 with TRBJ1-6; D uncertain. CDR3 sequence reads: CASSIYGRGYNSPLHF. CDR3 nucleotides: TGTGCCAGTAGCATATATGGACGGGGTTATAATTCACCCCTCCACTTT.